The 2 T cell receptor beta chains below come from one sample, sequenced in a study of beta chain features in type 1 diabetes. Expressed TCRB transcripts were sequenced because the entire RNA isolate underwent reverse transcription. Clones were read by immunoSEQ multiplex PCR, and TCRdb kept only the in-frame ones, dropping some. Of roughly 40,000 clones in the sample, about half were seen once. Sequenced: central memory CD4+ T cells from blood. These receptors came from a woman between 18 and 30 years old in good health.

To note about this clone: Other DNA sequences in the sample encode the same CDR3. The chain couples TRBV20-1 to TRBJ2-5; no reliable D call. The CDR3 extends over 11 amino acids. The germline V gene has CDR1 DFQATT and CDR2 SNEGSKA (reference sequence). Between the trimmed V and J ends, which lost 6 bases and 1 base, there was a span of 6 bases. CDR3 coding DNA: TGCAGTGCCCCATCCCAAGAGACCCAGTACTTC. It translates to CSAPSQETQYF.

This clone was counted a few times. V and J are TRBV6-1 and TRBJ1-1, with D hard to call. The germline V gene encodes CDR1 MNHNS and CDR2 SASEGT. CDR3 length equals 15 residues. Between the trimmed V and J ends, which lost 6 bases and 0 bases, there was a span of 14 bases. The CDR3 sequence: CASRSLGRMNTEAFF. The DNA for the CDR3 is TGTGCCAGCAGGTCACTGGGCCGCATGAACACTGAAGCTTTCTTT.